The sequence of this T cell receptor (beta chain) was determined in a study of T cell changes during pregnancy in multiple sclerosis. The method was immunoSEQ multiplex PCR; TCRdb's version includes in-frame clones alone and lacks a portion of them. The top ten clones hold roughly 2.5% of a sample with about 80,000 clones, around 90% of them seen once. Trimming removed 0 bases from V and 2 bases from J; junction bases left unmatched: 6. Germline values: CDR1 MNHNY, CDR2 SVGAGI (reference sequence). This CDR3 contains 16 residues. The sequenced sample was peripheral blood, obtained before pregnancy. The source of this sequence is a female donor with multiple sclerosis, enrolled in a pregnancy study. The rearrangement uses TRBV6-6 and TRBJ2-7; 8 bases match TRBD1. CDR3 in amino acids: CASSYSLGQATYEQYF. CDR3 DNA sequence: TGTGCCAGCAGTTACTCTTTGGGACAGGCCACCTACGAGCAGTACTTC.